The 8 T cell receptor beta chains below were found in one sample sequenced in a study of shared clonotypes between healthy human individuals. The data were produced by immunoSEQ multiplex PCR, yet TCRdb's version contains in-frame clones alone and is incomplete. The top ten clones hold approximately 0.4% of a sample with 2 million to 2.5 million clones, less than 95% of them seen once. Sequencing was carried out using naive CD4+ T cells from PBMCs. Subset in this sample: CD45RA+ positively selected. The receptors shown here come from a man aged 18 to 30 in good health. Some clones in this sample may be carry-over from other donors' samples.

This clone was detected only a few times. J is TRBJ2-5 and V is TRBV28; a weak D match, TRBD1 (7 bases). CDR3 length: 15 amino acids. Germline V gene sequence: CDR1 MDHEN, CDR2 SYDVKM. V lost 7 bases to trimming and J lost 5 bases, with 20 bases between them. The DNA for the CDR3 is TGTGCCAGCAAACCCCCGGAGGGGGCGAAGGAGACCCAGTACTTC. The encoded protein is CASKPPEGAKETQYF. The variable domain in full, completed from reference TRBV28 and TRBJ2-5, reads DVKVTQSSRYLVKRTGEKVFLECVQDMDHENMFWYRQDPGLGLRLIYFSYDVKMKEKGDIPEGYSVSREKKERFSLILESASTNQTSMYLCASKPPEGAKETQYFGPGTRLLVL.

The V call is TRBV4-1, the J call TRBJ2-1; 14 nucleotides agree with TRBD2. The CDR3 length is 20 residues. V shed 3 bases and J 5 bases; nucleotides not matched to a gene: 15. Looked up from germline, CDR1 is MGHRA and CDR2 is YSYEKL. The CDR3 region is CASSQQGLAGVVPGNNEQFF. CDR3 in DNA: TGCGCCAGCAGCCAGCAGGGACTAGCGGGAGTAGTCCCCGGCAACAATGAGCAGTTCTTC.

This clone was observed once. The V call is TRBV19, the J call TRBJ1-5, with 7 bases fitting TRBD1. The V and J ends lost 10 bases and 2 bases, in that order; junction bases with no gene match: 20. This CDR3 spans 18 amino acids. Germline CDR1 and CDR2: LNHDA and SQIVND (reference sequence). The CDR3 sequence is CATTPGPTAQGGNQPQHF. The CDR3 DNA follows: TGTGCCACCACCCCTGGGCCGACAGCGCAGGGGGGCAATCAGCCCCAGCATTTT. Complete variable domain (other parts from reference TRBV19 and TRBJ1-5): DGGITQSPKYLFRKEGQNVTLSCEQNLNHDAMYWYRQDPGQGLRLIYYSQIVNDFQKGDIAEGYSVSREKKESFPLTVTSAQKNPTAFYLCATTPGPTAQGGNQPQHFGDGTRLSIL.

As to this clone: Other DNA variants within this sample encode the same CDR3. The V gene is TRBV7-9, the J gene TRBJ2-5; 9 bases agree with TRBD1. Unmatched junction bases numbered 2, after V lost 5 bases and J lost 4 bases. The CDR3 has 13 amino acids. Germline V gene data show CDR1 as SEHNR and CDR2 as FQNEAQ (reference sequence). This CDR3 is CASSRGQGETQYF. The CDR3 DNA reads as TGTGCCAGCAGCCGGGGACAGGGAGAGACCCAGTACTTC.

The chain recombines TRBV10-1 with TRBJ1-4, with 7 bases matching TRBD1. The CDR3 is made up of 15 amino acids. J was trimmed by 8 bases and V by 6 bases; bases with no gene match: 12. The germline V gene encodes CDR1 WNHNN and CDR2 SYGVQD (reference sequence). CDR3 amino acids: CASRDRDSNTEKLFF. The CDR3 region has the DNA TGCGCCAGCAGAGACCGGGACAGCAATACCGAAAAACTGTTTTTT.

This clone was recorded a few times. One end of the junction does not line up with germline, which may come from a read error. V and J are TRBV30 and TRBJ1-2; no clear D gene. The length of the CDR3 is 12 residues. The V gene's germline CDR1 is GTSNPN and CDR2 SVGIG (reference sequence). The CDR3 protein is CAWSPRASSELF. The CDR3 nucleotides are TGTGCCTGGAGTCCAAGGGCTAGCTCAGAGTTGTTC. The full variable domain, its missing parts supplied by reference TRBV30 and TRBJ1-2, is SQTIHQWPATLVQPVGSPLSLECTVEGTSNPNLYWYRQAAGRGLQLLFYSVGIGQISSEVPQNLSASRPQDRQFILSSKKLLLSDSGFYLCAWSPRASSELFGSGTRLTVV.

This clone showed up just once. The rearrangement joins TRBV28 to TRBJ1-2, with D possibly TRBD1 on 5 matching bases. Trimming removed 4 bases at V and 1 base at J, with 16 bases between. The CDR3 length is 16 residues. Germline V CDR1 and CDR2: MDHEN, SYDVKM. The CDR3 here is CASSSTQGRYNYGYTF. The CDR3, as DNA: TGTGCCAGCAGTTCAACCCAGGGACGGTATAACTATGGCTACACCTTC.

This chain uses TRBV15 with TRBJ2-7; D is perhaps TRBD1 (6 bases). The CDR3 loop spans 13 amino acids. Germline loops: CDR1 LNHNV, CDR2 YYDKDF (reference sequence). Trimming stripped 1 base from V and 6 bases from J, with 10 bases between. The CDR3 here is CATSRGAGAEQYF. Written as DNA, the CDR3 is TGTGCCACCAGCAGAGGGGCAGGGGCCGAGCAGTACTTC.